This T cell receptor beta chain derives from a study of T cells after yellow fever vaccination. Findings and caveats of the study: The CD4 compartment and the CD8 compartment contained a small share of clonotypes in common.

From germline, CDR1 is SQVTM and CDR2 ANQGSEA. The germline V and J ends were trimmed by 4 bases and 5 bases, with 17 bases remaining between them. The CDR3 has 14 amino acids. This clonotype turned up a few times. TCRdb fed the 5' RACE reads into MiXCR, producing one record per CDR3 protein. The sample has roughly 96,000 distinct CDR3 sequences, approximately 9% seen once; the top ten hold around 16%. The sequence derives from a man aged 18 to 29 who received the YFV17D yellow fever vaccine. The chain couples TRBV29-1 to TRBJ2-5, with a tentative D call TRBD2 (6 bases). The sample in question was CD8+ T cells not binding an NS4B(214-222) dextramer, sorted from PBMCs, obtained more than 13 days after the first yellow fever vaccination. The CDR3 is CSVGPPGAGETQYF. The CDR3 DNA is TGCAGCGTTGGTCCTCCCGGGGCGGGGGAGACCCAGTACTTC.